This TCR beta chain originates from a study of chemoradiotherapy in HPV16-positive cancers. Germline CDR1 SGHVS, CDR2 FQNEAQ. CDR3 length equals 14 residues. Trimming cost V 1 base and J 5 bases; bases outside gene matches: 4. Study-wide results and limits: Non-HPV-specific T cells did not expand in tumors during treatment, whereas candidate HPV-specific clones and E7-related motifs did. Only a couple of HPV16-positive patients supplied the functional HPV-specificity definition.

TCRdb keeps only in-frame clones here, not all; method: immunoSEQ multiplex PCR. The data contain roughly 4,500 clones, roughly 72% of them singletons. A note on this clone: Its antigen is undetermined.

Material: tumor tissue, obtained from a patient who underwent chemoradiotherapy. The chain joins TRBV7-8 to TRBJ1-1, with 7 positions matching TRBD1. This TCR came from a human donor with HPV-associated anogenital cancer. CDR3 in amino acids: CASSLGAGGTEAFF. The CDR3, as DNA: TGTGCCAGCAGCTTAGGGGCAGGGGGAACTGAAGCTTTCTTT. Drawing the rest from reference TRBV7-8 and TRBJ1-1, the complete variable domain is GAGVSQSPRYKVAKRGQDVALRCDPISGHVSLFWYQQALGQGPEFLTYFQNEAQLDKSGLPSDRFFAERPEGSVSTLKIQRTQQEDSAVYLCASSLGAGGTEAFFGQGTRLTVV.